These 24 T cell receptor beta chains originate from one sample sequenced in a study of blood T cell repertoires in COVID-19. The data were produced by immunoSEQ multiplex PCR, yet TCRdb's version contains in-frame clones alone and is incomplete. The table records roughly 20,000 clones, roughly 87% of them present only once. Source material: peripheral blood. The receptors were sampled from a human donor in a cohort sampled during active COVID-19. The donor label of this sample is uncertain.

This clone occurred a few times. J is TRBJ1-1 and V is TRBV29-1; 7 positions agree with TRBD1. With 1 base clipped from V and 5 bases from J, the junction kept 4 bases outside the gene matches. Germline V lookup: CDR1 SQVTM, CDR2 ANQGSEA. This CDR3 is built from 13 residues. CDR3 nucleotides: TGCAGCGTTGAAGGTCAGGGGGAAACTGAAGCTTTCTTT. Residues: CSVEGQGETEAFF.

The chain couples TRBV20-1 to TRBJ2-7; TRBD2 matches 8 bases. V shed 3 bases and J 2 bases; nucleotides not matched to a gene: 6. Germline V gene sequence: CDR1 DFQATT, CDR2 SNEGSKA (reference sequence). This CDR3 is built from 14 residues. CDR3 protein: CSASPTGLAYEQYF. The CDR3 nucleotides are TGCAGTGCTAGTCCCACGGGACTAGCCTACGAGCAGTACTTC.

The chain is built from TRBV29-1 and TRBJ1-4, with 8 bases matching TRBD1. The CDR3 extends over 14 amino acids. V dropped 6 bases and J dropped 1; count of bases not matched to a gene: 4. CDR1 SQVTM and CDR2 ANQGSEA come from the germline V gene. CDR3 amino acids: CSVTGGETNEKLFF. CDR3 bases: TGCAGCGTAACAGGGGGAGAAACTAATGAAAAACTGTTTTTT.

The chain couples TRBV6-1 to TRBJ2-1, with 7 bases lining up with TRBD2. CDR3 length equals 16 residues. Germline CDR1 MNHNS, CDR2 SASEGT. J gave up 4 bases and V 4 bases, and 10 bases lay outside the gene matches. The CDR3 loop reads CASSASSGVEYNEQFF. CDR3 nucleotide sequence: TGTGCCAGCAGTGCCTCAAGCGGGGTTGAGTACAATGAGCAGTTCTTC.

The chain employs TRBV11-2 and TRBJ2-1; TRBD2 agrees at 8 bases. V dropped 1 base and J dropped 4; count of bases not matched to a gene: 9. Per germline, CDR1 SGHAT and CDR2 FQNNGV. The CDR3 has 17 amino acids. This CDR3 is CASSLAGGTRGYNEQFF. CDR3 bases: TGTGCCAGCAGCTTAGCTGGTGGGACTAGGGGTTACAATGAGCAGTTCTTC.

This clone was recorded once. V usage is TRBV5-4 and J usage is TRBJ2-5; D may be TRBD2 (7 bases). The CDR3 consists of 16 residues. CDR1 is SGHNT and CDR2 is YYREEE in the germline V gene (reference sequence). V lost 6 bases and J lost 4, with 22 bases in between. CDR3 DNA: TGTGCCAGCACCCGAGGTGGCGGGAGAGGGGGAGAGACCCAGTACTTC. Residues: CASTRGGGRGGETQYF.

This chain links TRBV19 with TRBJ1-2; D remains unclear. From germline, CDR1 is LNHDA and CDR2 SQIVND (reference sequence). Trimming cost V 6 bases and J 8 bases, with 19 bases left between them. CDR3 size: 14 residues. DNA for the CDR3: TGTGCCAGTAGGATTGACGGACGGAGGGCAGGCTACACCTTC. As protein: CASRIDGRRAGYTF. Full variable domain (outside the CDR3, taken from reference TRBV19 and TRBJ1-2): DGGITQSPKYLFRKEGQNVTLSCEQNLNHDAMYWYRQDPGQGLRLIYYSQIVNDFQKGDIAEGYSVSREKKESFPLTVTSAQKNPTAFYLCASRIDGRRAGYTFGSGTRLTVV.

The genes are TRBV5-1 and TRBJ1-6; 9 bases fit TRBD1. J lost 8 bases, V lost 4 bases, and 10 bases had no gene match. Germline V gene lookup returns CDR1 SGHRS and CDR2 YFSETQ. The CDR3 runs to 16 residues. The CDR3 sequence: CASSQTPGQGYSPLHF. CDR3 nucleotides: TGCGCCAGCAGCCAAACCCCGGGACAGGGCTATTCACCCCTCCACTTT.

The V call is TRBV19, the J call TRBJ1-1, with a possible D match to TRBD1 (6 bases). The CDR3 loop spans 16 amino acids. Germline V gives CDR1 LNHDA, CDR2 SQIVND (reference sequence). V lost 5 bases and J lost 6, with 22 bases in between. The CDR3 protein is CASSSQPTTTGSEAFF. The CDR3, as DNA: TGTGCCAGTAGTTCCCAACCGACGACCACAGGGTCTGAAGCTTTCTTT.

This chain joins TRBV15 and TRBJ1-5; D unresolved. Germline CDR1 reads LNHNV; CDR2 reads YYDKDF (reference sequence). V lost 6 bases and J 0 bases, leaving 6 bases between the germline ends. This CDR3 spans 13 amino acids. In nucleotides, the CDR3 is TGTGCCACCAGTCCGGTTAGCAATCAGCCCCAGCATTTT. Translation gives CATSPVSNQPQHF.

The V and J genes are TRBV21-1 and TRBJ2-1; the table gives TRBD1 as D, unverified against the DNA. TRBV21-1 is recorded as a pseudogene. This CDR3 has 18 amino acids. The CDR3 loop is CASSKVAETGSSYNEQFF. The CDR3 DNA reads TGTGCCAGCAGCAAAGTGGCTGAGACAGGAAGCTCCTACAATGAGCAGTTCTTC.

The CDR3 sequence: CASSEWGTPTDTQYF. The CDR3 DNA is TGTGCCAGCAGTGAGTGGGGGACTCCAACAGATACGCAGTATTTT. The chain employs TRBV6-1 and TRBJ2-3; tentatively, D is TRBD2 (6 bases). V was pared by 3 bases and J by 3 bases, with 13 bases between. Looked up from germline, CDR1 is MNHNS and CDR2 is SASEGT. The CDR3 runs 15 residues.

This chain connects TRBV5-1 to TRBJ2-3; 7 nucleotides align to TRBD1. The CDR3 sequence is 17 residues long. The ends lost 4 bases at V and 2 bases at J; junction bases unmatched: 13. Germline V gene sequence: CDR1 SGHRS, CDR2 YFSETQ. The CDR3 region is CASSPRQGVSHTDTQYF. The CDR3 coding sequence is TGCGCCAGCAGCCCCCGACAGGGAGTTTCACACACAGATACGCAGTATTTT.

This clone was detected a few times. The J gene is TRBJ2-1, the V gene TRBV9; 7 bases match TRBD2. In germline, CDR1 is SGDLS, CDR2 YYNGEE. The CDR3 runs 16 residues. The trim removed 0 bases at V and 5 bases at J, leaving 8 bases unmatched. CDR3 coding DNA: TGTGCCAGCAGCGTAGGGGTCTGGGACTACAACAATGAGCAGTTCTTC. Its protein product is CASSVGVWDYNNEQFF. The whole variable domain, remainder taken from reference TRBV9 and TRBJ2-1, is DSGVTQTPKHLITATGQRVTLRCSPRSGDLSVYWYQQSLDQGLQFLIQYYNGEERAKGNILERFSAQQFPDLHSELNLSSLELGDSALYFCASSVGVWDYNNEQFFGPGTRLTVL.

The J gene is TRBJ2-1, the V gene TRBV24-1, with 9 nucleotides matching TRBD2. Germline V CDR1 and CDR2: KGHDR, SFDVKD. Losses at the gene ends were 9 bases for V and 1 base for J; bases not matched to a gene: 6. This CDR3 contains 15 residues. The CDR3 region is CATRAAGGSYNEQFF. CDR3 DNA: TGTGCCACCCGGGCTGCGGGAGGGTCCTACAATGAGCAGTTCTTC.

The genes are TRBV28 and TRBJ2-7, with 9 bases matching TRBD2. Per the germline V gene, CDR1 is MDHEN and CDR2 is SYDVKM. This CDR3 is 14 amino acids long. The V and J ends lost 8 bases and 6 bases, in that order; junction bases with no gene match: 11. The CDR3 loop is CASLVREGRVEQYF. The CDR3 nucleotides are TGTGCCAGCCTTGTGCGGGAGGGTCGGGTCGAGCAGTACTTC.

J is TRBJ2-2 and V is TRBV19; TRBD1 might be the D (6 bases). CDR1 is LNHDA, CDR2 SQIVND, per germline (reference sequence). The CDR3 length is 15 residues. Trimming cost V 5 bases and J 1 base, with 11 bases left between them. In DNA form, the CDR3 reads TGTGCCAGTAGTCAACAGGGCTGGAACACCGGGGAGCTGTTTTTT. Translation gives CASSQQGWNTGELFF.

This chain uses TRBV18 with TRBJ2-7; tentative D call: TRBD2 (6 bases). The germline V and J ends were trimmed by 3 bases and 4 bases, with 10 bases remaining between them. Germline CDR1 reads KGHSH; CDR2 reads LQKENI. The CDR3 consists of 13 residues. The CDR3 DNA reads TGTGCCAGCTCACCCCGGGAGCTTTACGAGCAGTACTTC. It specifies CASSPRELYEQYF.

The rearrangement uses TRBV19 and TRBJ1-4; maybe TRBD1 (6 bases). In germline, CDR1 is LNHDA, CDR2 SQIVND (reference sequence). CDR3 size: 14 residues. Trimming removed 8 bases from V and 5 bases from J, with 15 bases in between. In DNA, the CDR3 is TGTGCCAGTGGGGCGGGGGGCCTGAATGAAAAACTGTTTTTT. Encoded protein: CASGAGGLNEKLFF.

CDR3 nucleotides: TGTGCCAGCAGCTCCCCCTTAGCGGGAGGGGGAGAGCAGTTCTTC. Translated: CASSSPLAGGGEQFF. The chain carries TRBV7-9 and TRBJ2-1; 11 bases map to TRBD2. The germline V gene has CDR1 SEHNR and CDR2 FQNEAQ (reference sequence). The CDR3 totals 15 residues. Unmatched junction bases numbered 9, after V lost 4 bases and J lost 10 bases.

This clone was observed a handful of times. The chain combines TRBV5-8 with TRBJ1-5; possible D gene TRBD1, 6 bases. This CDR3 comprises 15 residues. Trimming stripped 0 bases from V and 1 base from J, with 8 bases between. Germline V gene lookup returns CDR1 SGHTS and CDR2 YDEGEE. In DNA form, the CDR3 reads TGTGCCAGCAGCTTGGGACAGGCGAGCAATCAGCCCCAGCATTTT. This encodes CASSLGQASNQPQHF.

The J gene is TRBJ2-5, the V gene TRBV3-1 (or the pseudogene TRBV3-2); D gene unclear. This CDR3 is built from 11 residues. Between the trimmed V and J ends, which lost 3 bases and 5 bases, there was a span of 4 bases. Germline assignment: CDR1 LGHDT and CDR2 YNNKEL (reference sequence). CDR3 sequence: CASSHTETQYF. CDR3 nucleotides: TGTGCCAGCAGCCATACTGAGACCCAGTACTTC.

The chain links TRBV7-2 to TRBJ1-4, with D unclear. Trimming removed 5 bases at V and 0 bases at J, with 7 bases between. There are 14 residues in the CDR3. The germline V gene has CDR1 SGHTA and CDR2 FQGNSA. CDR3 region: CASSRGATNEKLFF. The DNA for the CDR3 is TGTGCCAGCAGCCGGGGAGCAACTAATGAAAAACTGTTTTTT.

J is TRBJ2-3 and V is TRBV5-1, with 8 bases aligning to TRBD1. CDR3 size: 14 residues. J was trimmed by 6 bases and V by 0 bases; bases with no gene match: 3. Germline assignment: CDR1 SGHRS and CDR2 YFSETQ. Written as DNA, the CDR3 is TGCGCCAGCAGCTTGGACAGGGGGGAGGATACGCAGTATTTT. It translates to CASSLDRGEDTQYF.